The rows below give T cell receptor beta chains drawn from one sample of a study of T cells in Graves' hyperthyroidism and ophthalmopathy. TCRdb reprocessed the multiplex PCR reads with MiXCR, giving one entry per CDR3 protein. The repertoire holds under 400,000 distinct CDR3 sequences, with around 18% as singletons. The sample taken for sequencing was blood. The receptors originated from a woman between 40 and 50 years old with Graves' ophthalmopathy. CDR3s include the opening cysteine and the closing phenylalanine or tryptophan. D genes are given only for firm matches. Size values are once, few and many counts, or a class for expanded clones, and some rows have none.

d_call	clone_size	v_call	j_call	cdr3_nt	cdr3_aa
NA	many	TRBV6-1	TRBJ1-3	TGTGCCAGCAGTGAAGGCTTGCCATCCGACACCATATATTTT	CASSEGLPSDTIYF
TRBD1	many	TRBV12-3/TRBV12-4	TRBJ1-5	TGTGCCAGCAGTTTAGGACAGGGGATAAGTCAGCCCCAGCATTTT	CASSLGQGISQPQHF
TRBD1	many	TRBV27	TRBJ1-5	TGTGCCAGCAGTTCAACCTACAGGGGAAATCGGCCCCAGCATTTT	CASSSTYRGNRPQHF
TRBD1	many	TRBV5-1	TRBJ2-7	TGCGCCAGCAGCTCGGCCGACAGGGGCTACGAGCAGTACTTC	CASSSADRGYEQYF
NA	NA	TRBV6-5	TRBJ2-2	TGTGTCAGCAGTTTAACAGGGAATCTTAACACCGGGGAGCTGTTTTTT	CVSSLTGNLNTGELFF
NA	NA	TRBV24-1	TRBJ2-7	TGTGCCACCAGTGATTCGTCGGTTGGCAGACCCTACGAGCAGTACTTC	CATSDSSVGRPYEQYF
TRBD2	many	TRBV7-8	TRBJ2-2	TGTGCCAGCAGCCGACCGGGACTAGCGGGTCCCGGGGAGCTGTTTTTT	CASSRPGLAGPGELFF
NA	many	TRBV27	TRBJ2-7	TGTGCCAGAGCGAGGGACAGGGTAGTACTAGCGGACCATGGCGAGCAGTACTTC	CARARDRVVLADHGEQYF
NA	many	TRBV30	TRBJ1-2	TGTGCCTGGAACCCAGGGTCTGACTATGGCTACACCTTC	CAWNPGSDYGYTF
TRBD2	NA	TRBV12-3/TRBV12-4	TRBJ2-5	TGTGCCAGCAGTCCCCTAGTGGCTAGCGGGAGGGCCGAGAGCCAAGAGACCCAGTACTTC	CASSPLVASGRAESQETQYF
NA	many	TRBV29-1	TRBJ1-2	TGCAGCGTTGGGGTCGTGGACTATGGCTACACCTTC	CSVGVVDYGYTF
TRBD2	many	TRBV7-2	TRBJ2-7	TGTGCCAGCAGTCCCGACTGGACTAGCTCCTACGAGCAGTACTTC	CASSPDWTSSYEQYF
NA	many	TRBV27	TRBJ2-7	TGTGCCAGCAGTTTACAGGGGGGTCGTTCCTACGAGCAGTACTTC	CASSLQGGRSYEQYF
NA	NA	TRBV12-3/TRBV12-4	TRBJ1-1	TGTGCCAGCAGCACTAAAGGGACCACTGAAGCTTTCTTT	CASSTKGTTEAFF
NA	many	TRBV19	TRBJ1-2	TGTGCCACCGAGAGTGAGGGATACTATGGCTACACCTTC	CATESEGYYGYTF
NA	many	TRBV12-3/TRBV12-4	TRBJ1-1	TGTGCCAGCAGTTTGGGAGGACCCAGTGGTACTGAAGCTTTCTTT	CASSLGGPSGTEAFF
TRBD1	many	TRBV27	TRBJ2-7	TGTGCCAGCAAAAGACAGGGGTTAATGGACGAGCAGTACTTC	CASKRQGLMDEQYF
TRBD1	NA	TRBV6-1	TRBJ1-2	TGTGCCAGCGGAATTGGGACAGGGGGAGTCTATGGCTACACCTTC	CASGIGTGGVYGYTF
TRBD2	few	TRBV7-2	TRBJ2-2	TGTGCCAGCAGCCAACTAGCGGGAGGGCCCGGGGAGCTGTTTTTT	CASSQLAGGPGELFF
TRBD2	many	TRBV7-2	TRBJ2-2	TGTGCCAGCAGCTTAGGGGGAGGGTCCGGGGAGCTGTTTTTT	CASSLGGGSGELFF
TRBD1	many	TRBV11-1	TRBJ2-2	TGTGCCAGCAGCCTGGGACAGGGGGCTGACGGGGAGCTGTTTTTT	CASSLGQGADGELFF
NA	few	TRBV7-2	TRBJ2-7	TGTGCCAGCGGGTCCGGGACAACCTACGAGCAGTACTTC	CASGSGTTYEQYF
NA	NA	TRBV5-1	TRBJ2-7	TGCGCCAGCAGACAGGACGCCTACGAGCAGTACTTC	CASRQDAYEQYF
NA	many	TRBV11-2	TRBJ2-7	TGTGCCAGCAGCTTAGGTACCGGGGCGACGATTTTC	CASSLGTGATIF
NA	many	TRBV27	TRBJ2-4	TGTGCCAGCAACCCGCCGGGATTGGCCAAAAACATTCAGTACTTC	CASNPPGLAKNIQYF
NA	many	TRBV28	TRBJ1-1	TGTGCCAGCAGTACCGGACGGCATACTGAAGCTTTCTTT	CASSTGRHTEAFF
NA	NA	TRBV4-1	TRBJ2-7	TGCGCCAGCAGAGTCCGGGACTCTTCCTACGAGCAGTACTTC	CASRVRDSSYEQYF
NA	many	TRBV6-1	TRBJ1-2	TGTGCCAGCAGTGATGGTCTAACCGGCTATGGCTACACCTTC	CASSDGLTGYGYTF
NA	NA	TRBV7-2	TRBJ2-5	TGTGCCAGCAGCTCCGCCGCGGAGTGGGGCCAGTACTTC	CASSSAAEWGQYF
NA	many	TRBV30	TRBJ2-2	TGTGCCTGGAGTGACCTGGGGAACACCGGGGAGCTGTTTTTT	CAWSDLGNTGELFF
TRBD1	NA	TRBV28	TRBJ1-2	TGTGCCAGCAGGACCGGGACAGGGGCATCTGGCTACACCTTC	CASRTGTGASGYTF
NA	many	TRBV6-1	TRBJ1-2	TGTGCCAGCAGTGAAGCTGCTAGTTTTGGCTATGGCTACACCTTC	CASSEAASFGYGYTF
NA	many	TRBV29-1	TRBJ2-2	TGCAGCGCCTCGGGGGCAGGGAAGGCCGGGGAGCTGTTTTTT	CSASGAGKAGELFF
TRBD1	many	TRBV29-1	TRBJ2-7	TGCAGCGTTAGAGACAGGGCGAGGGCCTACGAGCAGTACTTC	CSVRDRARAYEQYF
NA	many	TRBV30	TRBJ1-3	TGTGCCTGGAATGCGGTATCGGGAAACACCATATATTTT	CAWNAVSGNTIYF
NA	many	TRBV20-1	TRBJ2-7	TGCAGTGCTAGTGGACAGCGGAGCTCCTACGAGCAGTACTTC	CSASGQRSSYEQYF
NA	many	TRBV27	TRBJ2-7	TGTGCCAGCAGTTTCCTAGGGACCTCCTACGAGCAGTACTTC	CASSFLGTSYEQYF
NA	many	TRBV29-1	TRBJ2-5	TGCAGCGTTTTAGACCTAGCTACCATTGTATCGGTTGAGGAGACCCAGTACTTC	CSVLDLATIVSVEETQYF
TRBD2	few	TRBV6-4	TRBJ2-7	TGTGCCAGCAGTACTTCCGGACTAGCGGGATACTACGAGCAGTACTTC	CASSTSGLAGYYEQYF
NA	many	TRBV18	TRBJ2-7	TGTGCCAGCTCCGAGACGGGGCGCGGCTACGAGCAGTACTTC	CASSETGRGYEQYF
NA	many	TRBV13	TRBJ2-7	TGTGCCAGCAGCTTAGTCAGGGAGCCCTACGAGCAGTACTTC	CASSLVREPYEQYF
NA	many	TRBV12-3/TRBV12-4	TRBJ2-5	TGTGCCAGCAGCCTCTGGACGGATCATCGTCGGGAGACCCAGTACTTC	CASSLWTDHRRETQYF
TRBD1	few	TRBV28	TRBJ1-2	TGTGCCAGCAGTCCCCCCGGGACAGCGCGAGTGAATGGCTACACCTTC	CASSPPGTARVNGYTF
NA	many	TRBV28	TRBJ2-4	TGTGCCAGCAGTCCCGACAGGAGAAAAAACATTCAGTACTTC	CASSPDRRKNIQYF
NA	NA	TRBV18	TRBJ1-1	TGTGCCAGCTCACCACCGGGGAGAGCAAACACTGAAGCTTTCTTT	CASSPPGRANTEAFF